Below are 18 T cell receptor beta chains sequenced from a single sample in a study of identical twins. A single record per CDR3 protein comes from TCRdb applying MiXCR to the 5' RACE reads. The sample has 1,800,000 or so distinct CDR3 sequences; about 31% are singletons. The material sequenced was cord blood. These TCRs come from a newborn girl in good health.

The rearrangement links TRBV7-9 to TRBJ1-4; 9 positions match TRBD1. There are 16 residues in the CDR3. Trimming cost V 3 bases and J 7 bases; bases outside gene matches: 9. The V gene's germline CDR1 is SEHNR and CDR2 FQNEAQ (reference sequence). The CDR3 nucleotides are TGTGCCAGCAGCTTCCTCGGGACAGGGAGGCTTGAAAAACTGTTTTTT. This sequence encodes CASSFLGTGRLEKLFF.

This clonotype was counted between two and nine times. The gene calls are TRBV11-2 and TRBJ2-7; D is undetermined. With 1 base removed from V and 2 bases from J, the gap between germline ends came to 9 bases. The CDR3 is 14 amino acids. Germline V gene lookup returns CDR1 SGHAT and CDR2 FQNNGV. The CDR3 DNA reads as TGTGCCAGCAGCTTAGTCGGTCGACCCTACGAGCAGTACTTC. Protein product: CASSLVGRPYEQYF.

Only a few counts were recorded for this clonotype. This chain links TRBV5-1 with TRBJ2-3; unclear D gene. Trimming removed 0 bases at V and 4 bases at J, with 12 bases between. Germline V gives CDR1 SGHRS, CDR2 YFSETQ. This CDR3 has 15 amino acids. CDR3 amino acids: CASSLAERLADTQYF. The CDR3 region has the DNA TGCGCCAGCAGCTTGGCAGAGCGTTTGGCAGATACGCAGTATTTT.

This clonotype was seen a single time. Here the CDR3 reads CASILSGGSSYNEQYF. In nucleotides, the CDR3 is TGTGCCAGCATCCTTAGCGGGGGGAGCTCCTACAATGAGCAGTACTTC. The V and J genes are TRBV28 and TRBJ2-1, with TRBD2 identical over 10 bases. The DNA end favors TRBJ2-7, so the J call may be wrong. The CDR3 has 16 amino acids. Germline CDR1 reads MDHEN; CDR2 reads SYDVKM.

The chain carries TRBV15 and TRBJ2-3, with 8 positions matching TRBD1. This CDR3 is built from 17 residues. Trimming removed 4 bases from V and 15 bases from J; junction bases left unmatched: 24. Looked up from germline, CDR1 is LNHNV and CDR2 is YYDKDF (reference sequence). The CDR3 sequence: CATSIPGQGFGGNTIYF. DNA for the CDR3: TGTGCCACCAGCATACCCGGACAGGGTTTTGGTGGAAACACAATATATTTT.

In this sample, this clonotype turned up a few times. The genes are TRBV10-2 and TRBJ1-2, with TRBD1 matching 7 bases. Looked up from germline, CDR1 is WSHSY and CDR2 is SAAADI. CDR3 length: 14 amino acids. V lost 4 bases to trimming and J lost 4 bases; unmatched junction nucleotides: 6. CDR3 DNA: TGCGCCAGCAGTGCAACAGGGGACTCCTATGGCTACACCTTC. This codes for CASSATGDSYGYTF.

This clonotype was seen a handful of times. The rearrangement links TRBV5-1 to TRBJ2-3; 8 bases are shared with TRBD2. CDR3 size: 13 residues. Germline V gives CDR1 SGHRS, CDR2 YFSETQ. V gave up 0 bases and J gave up 8 bases; unmatched junction bases: 2. CDR3 sequence (DNA): TGCGCCAGCAGCTTGGATGGGACTAGTACGCAGTATTTT. Its protein is CASSLDGTSTQYF. Filled out from reference TRBV5-1 and TRBJ2-3, the complete variable domain reads KAGVTQTPRYLIKTRGQQVTLSCSPISGHRSVSWYQQTPGQGLQFLFEYFSETQRNKGNFPGRFSGRQFSNSRSEMNVSTLELGDSALYLCASSLDGTSTQYFGPGTRLTVL.

This clonotype was found a few times. This chain uses TRBV7-8 with TRBJ2-1; D ambiguous. With 8 bases removed from V and 0 bases from J, the gap between germline ends came to 11 bases. The germline CDR1 and CDR2 sequences are SGHVS and FQNEAQ. This CDR3 is 14 amino acids long. CDR3 sequence: CASVEASSYNEQFF. CDR3 DNA: TGTGCCAGCGTCGAGGCAAGCTCCTACAATGAGCAGTTCTTC.

V and J are TRBV4-1 and TRBJ2-1; 7 bases line up with TRBD2. The CDR3 loop spans 16 amino acids. The V and J ends lost 1 base and 3 bases, in that order; junction bases with no gene match: 6. Germline loops: CDR1 MGHRA, CDR2 YSYEKL. The CDR3 spells CASSQVEAGFYNEQFF. The CDR3 region has the DNA TGCGCCAGCAGCCAAGTGGAAGCGGGGTTCTACAATGAGCAGTTCTTC.

The chain has TRBV5-1 and TRBJ2-3; 12 bases are shared with TRBD2. Trimming took 4 bases from V and 4 from J; bases not matched to a gene: 7. Germline-derived CDR1 and CDR2 are SGHRS and YFSETQ. This CDR3 has 16 residues. CDR3 coding DNA: TGCGCCAGCAGCCCCCAACTAGCGGGAGGTGCAGATACGCAGTATTTT. It codes for CASSPQLAGGADTQYF. The variable domain in full, completed from reference TRBV5-1 and TRBJ2-3, reads KAGVTQTPRYLIKTRGQQVTLSCSPISGHRSVSWYQQTPGQGLQFLFEYFSETQRNKGNFPGRFSGRQFSNSRSEMNVSTLELGDSALYLCASSPQLAGGADTQYFGPGTRLTVL.

V and J are TRBV27 and TRBJ1-1, with 9 bases lining up with TRBD1. This CDR3 is built from 14 residues. Germline V gives CDR1 MNHEY, CDR2 SMNVEV (reference sequence). The V and J ends lost 4 bases and 6 bases, in that order; junction bases with no gene match: 6. DNA of the CDR3: TGTGCCAGCAGTTCGACAGGGGGTGGTCCTGAAGCTTTCTTT. This gives the protein CASSSTGGGPEAFF.

The table lists this clonotype with a few counts. The V and J genes are TRBV28 and TRBJ2-7, with TRBD2 identical over 8 bases. The CDR3 covers 13 residues. CDR1 is MDHEN and CDR2 is SYDVKM in the germline V gene. The trim removed 5 bases at V and 10 bases at J, leaving 10 bases unmatched. CDR3 protein: CASSNLGLGDQYF. The DNA of the CDR3 is TGTGCCAGCAGTAACCTGGGACTAGGGGACCAGTACTTC.

The rearrangement links TRBV7-6 to TRBJ1-4; D remains ambiguous. The CDR3 extends over 16 amino acids. Germline V gene data show CDR1 as SGHVS and CDR2 as FNYEAQ. The V end was cut by 2 bases, the J end by 2 bases, with 12 bases between. The CDR3 sequence is CASSLSLRATNEKLFF. The DNA for the CDR3 is TGTGCCAGCAGCTTAAGTCTAAGGGCTACTAATGAAAAACTGTTTTTT.

The V and J genes are TRBV6-1 and TRBJ2-1; weak D call: TRBD1 (5 bases). CDR1 is MNHNS, CDR2 SASEGT, per germline. V lost 1 base to trimming and J lost 10 bases, with 14 bases between them. The CDR3 length is 14 residues. For the CDR3, the DNA is TGTGCCAGCAGTGAAGGTGCAGGGCCAAACGAGCAGTTCTTC. Translating it yields CASSEGAGPNEQFF.

As for this clonotype: Given a much more abundant clone one base away, this may be a read error. This sequence joins TRBV29-1 and TRBJ2-1, with 7 bases lining up with TRBD2. The CDR3 runs 14 residues. The germline gives CDR1 SQVTM, CDR2 ANQGSEA. For the CDR3, the DNA is TGCAGCGTTGAGCCTAGCGGATACTACAATGAGCAGGTCTTC. Translation: CSVEPSGYYNEQVF.

This clonotype has only a few counts. The chain joins TRBV7-2 to TRBJ2-3, with D perhaps TRBD2 (6 bases). This CDR3 has 18 amino acids. Germline CDR1 is SGHTA and CDR2 is FQGNSA. V was clipped by 3 bases and J by 1 base, with 20 bases between them. CDR3 nucleotides: TGTGCCAGCAGCTTTTGGTGGAAATGGAGGGTCGGCACAGATACGCAGTATTTT. It translates to CASSFWWKWRVGTDTQYF.

The sample holds a few counts of this clonotype. CDR3 in amino acids: CASSQDVTVRNTIYF. Here the CDR3 DNA reads TGTGCCAGCAGCCAAGATGTGACAGTCCGAAACACCATATATTTT. V and J are TRBV3-1 and TRBJ1-3, with a weak D call TRBD1 (5 bases). Germline values: CDR1 LGHDT, CDR2 YNNKEL (reference sequence). Trimming removed 0 bases from V and 5 bases from J, with 11 bases in between. The CDR3 runs 15 residues.

The table lists this clonotype with a few counts. The chain combines TRBV4-2 with TRBJ2-5, with TRBD1 as a possible D gene (6 bases). CDR1 is LGHNA and CDR2 is YNFKEQ in the germline V gene. The CDR3 runs to 15 residues. The V gene lost 3 bases and the J gene lost 2 bases, with 13 bases spanning the gap. DNA for the CDR3: TGTGCCAGCAGCCAGGACAGACGGACGCAAGAGACCCAGTACTTC. Its translation is CASSQDRRTQETQYF.